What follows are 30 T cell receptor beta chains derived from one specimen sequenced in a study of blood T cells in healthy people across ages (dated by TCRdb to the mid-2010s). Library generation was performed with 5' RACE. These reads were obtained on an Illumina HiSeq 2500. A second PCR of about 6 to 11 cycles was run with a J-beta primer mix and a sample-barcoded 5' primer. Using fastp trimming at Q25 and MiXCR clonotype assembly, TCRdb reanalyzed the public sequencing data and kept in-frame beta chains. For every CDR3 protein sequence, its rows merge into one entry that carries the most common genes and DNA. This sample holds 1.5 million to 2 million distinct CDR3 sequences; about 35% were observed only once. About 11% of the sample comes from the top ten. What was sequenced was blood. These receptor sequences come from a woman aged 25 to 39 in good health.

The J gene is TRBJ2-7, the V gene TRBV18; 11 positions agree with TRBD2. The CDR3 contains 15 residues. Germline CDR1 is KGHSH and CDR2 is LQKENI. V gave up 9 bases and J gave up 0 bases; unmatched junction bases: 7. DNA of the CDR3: TGTGCCAGTTCCGGACTAGCGGGCGTCTCCTACGAGCAGTACTTC. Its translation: CASSGLAGVSYEQYF.

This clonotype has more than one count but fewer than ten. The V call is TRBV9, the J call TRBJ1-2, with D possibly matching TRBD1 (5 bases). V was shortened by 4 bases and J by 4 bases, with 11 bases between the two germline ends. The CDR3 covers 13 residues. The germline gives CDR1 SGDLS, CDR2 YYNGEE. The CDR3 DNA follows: TGTGCCAGCAGCAAAGGGGATTCCTATGGCTACACCTTC. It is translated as CASSKGDSYGYTF.

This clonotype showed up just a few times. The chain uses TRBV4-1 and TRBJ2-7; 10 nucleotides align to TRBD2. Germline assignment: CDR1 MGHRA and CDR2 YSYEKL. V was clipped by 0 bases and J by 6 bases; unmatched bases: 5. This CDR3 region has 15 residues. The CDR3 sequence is CASSQDQLAGLEQYF. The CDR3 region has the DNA TGCGCCAGCAGCCAAGATCAACTAGCGGGACTCGAGCAGTACTTC.

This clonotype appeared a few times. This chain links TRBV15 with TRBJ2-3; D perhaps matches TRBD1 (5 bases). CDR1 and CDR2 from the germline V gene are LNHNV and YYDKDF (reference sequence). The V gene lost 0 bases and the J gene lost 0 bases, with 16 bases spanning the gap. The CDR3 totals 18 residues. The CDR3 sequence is CATSRDSWTTASTDTQYF. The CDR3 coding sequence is TGTGCCACCAGCAGAGACTCCTGGACAACCGCTAGCACAGATACGCAGTATTTT. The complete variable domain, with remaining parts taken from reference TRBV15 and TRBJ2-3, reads DAMVIQNPRYQVTQFGKPVTLSCSQTLNHNVMYWYQQKSSQAPKLLFHYYDKDFNNEADTPDNFQSRRPNTSFCFLDIRSPGLGDTAMYLCATSRDSWTTASTDTQYFGPGTRLTVL.

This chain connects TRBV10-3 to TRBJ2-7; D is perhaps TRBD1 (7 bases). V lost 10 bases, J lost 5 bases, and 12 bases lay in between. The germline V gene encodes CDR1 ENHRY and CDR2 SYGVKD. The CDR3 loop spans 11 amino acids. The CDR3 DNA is TGTGCCAGAACCAGGGGGGACGAGCAGTACTTC. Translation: CARTRGDEQYF.

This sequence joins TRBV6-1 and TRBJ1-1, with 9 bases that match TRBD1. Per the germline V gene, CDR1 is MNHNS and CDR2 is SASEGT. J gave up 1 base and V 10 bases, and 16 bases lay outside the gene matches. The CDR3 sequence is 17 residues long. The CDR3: CATKPDLYRGRNTEAFF. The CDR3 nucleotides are TGTGCCACCAAACCAGACCTTTACAGGGGGCGGAACACTGAAGCTTTCTTT.

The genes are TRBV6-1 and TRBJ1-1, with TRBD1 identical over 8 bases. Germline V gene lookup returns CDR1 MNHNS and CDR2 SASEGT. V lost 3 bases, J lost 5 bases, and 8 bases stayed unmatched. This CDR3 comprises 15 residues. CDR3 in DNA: TGTGCCAGCAGTGATAGAAGACAGGGGAAGACTGAAGCTTTCTTT. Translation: CASSDRRQGKTEAFF.

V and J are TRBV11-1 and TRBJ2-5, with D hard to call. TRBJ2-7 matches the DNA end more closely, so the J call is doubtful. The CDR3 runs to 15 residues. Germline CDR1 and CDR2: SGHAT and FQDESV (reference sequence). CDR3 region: CASSFWGTTDYEQYF. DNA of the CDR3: TGTGCCAGCAGCTTCTGGGGAACAACAGACTACGAGCAGTACTTC.

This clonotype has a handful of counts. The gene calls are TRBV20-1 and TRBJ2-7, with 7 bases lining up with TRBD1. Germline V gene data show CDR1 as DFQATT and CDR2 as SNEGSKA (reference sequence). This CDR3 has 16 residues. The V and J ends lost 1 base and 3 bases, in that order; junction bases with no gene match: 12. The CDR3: CSARGPSTGSNYEQYF. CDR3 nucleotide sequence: TGCAGTGCTAGAGGGCCTTCGACAGGGTCCAACTACGAGCAGTACTTC.

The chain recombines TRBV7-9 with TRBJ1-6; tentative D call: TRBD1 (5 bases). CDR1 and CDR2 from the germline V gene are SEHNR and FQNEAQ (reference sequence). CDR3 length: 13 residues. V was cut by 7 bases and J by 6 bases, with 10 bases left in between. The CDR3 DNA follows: TGTGCCAGCACCTTCAGGGCTAATTCACCCCTCCACTTT. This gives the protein CASTFRANSPLHF.

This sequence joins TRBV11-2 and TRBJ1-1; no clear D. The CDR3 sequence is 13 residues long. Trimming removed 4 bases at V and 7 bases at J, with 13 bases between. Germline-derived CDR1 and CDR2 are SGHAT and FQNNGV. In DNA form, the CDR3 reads TGTGCCAGCAGCTCTCAACTAGCGGATGAAGCTTTCTTT. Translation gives CASSSQLADEAFF.

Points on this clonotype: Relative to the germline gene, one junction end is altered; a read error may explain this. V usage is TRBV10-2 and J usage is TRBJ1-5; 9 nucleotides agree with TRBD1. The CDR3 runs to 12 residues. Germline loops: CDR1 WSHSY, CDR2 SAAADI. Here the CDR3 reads CASRQGDQPQHF. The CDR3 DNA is TGTGCCAGCCGACAGGGGGATCAGCCCCAGCATTTT.

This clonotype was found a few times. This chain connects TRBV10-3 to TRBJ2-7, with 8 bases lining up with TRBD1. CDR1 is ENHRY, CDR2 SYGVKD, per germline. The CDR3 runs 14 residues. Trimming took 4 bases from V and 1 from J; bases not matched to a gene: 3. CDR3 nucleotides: TGTGCCATCAGTGGGGGACAGGTATCCTACGAGCAGTACTTC. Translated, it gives CAISGGQVSYEQYF.

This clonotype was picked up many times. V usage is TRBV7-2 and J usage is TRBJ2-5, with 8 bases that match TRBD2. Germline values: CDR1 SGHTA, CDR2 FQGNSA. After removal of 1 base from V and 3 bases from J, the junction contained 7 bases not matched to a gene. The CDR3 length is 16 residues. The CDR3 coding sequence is TGTGCCAGCAGCTTAGTTTTCGGGGGGGCCAAAGAGACCCAGTACTTC. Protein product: CASSLVFGGAKETQYF.

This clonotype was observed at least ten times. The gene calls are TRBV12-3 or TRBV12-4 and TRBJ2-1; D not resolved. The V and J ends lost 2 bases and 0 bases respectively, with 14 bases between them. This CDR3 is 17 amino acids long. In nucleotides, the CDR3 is TGTGCCAGCAGTTTACCATGGCCTAGGGACTCCTACAATGAGCAGTTCTTC. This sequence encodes CASSLPWPRDSYNEQFF.

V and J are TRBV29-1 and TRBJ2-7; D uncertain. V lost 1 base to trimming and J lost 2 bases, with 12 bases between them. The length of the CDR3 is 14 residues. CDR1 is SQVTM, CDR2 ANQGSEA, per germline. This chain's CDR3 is CSVEGAGKAYEQYF. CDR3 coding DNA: TGCAGCGTTGAAGGGGCAGGAAAGGCCTACGAGCAGTACTTC.

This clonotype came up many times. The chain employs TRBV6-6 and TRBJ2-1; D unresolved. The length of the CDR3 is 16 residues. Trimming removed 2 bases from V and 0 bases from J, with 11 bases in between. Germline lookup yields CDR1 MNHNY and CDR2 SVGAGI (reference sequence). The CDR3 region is CASSYTRSSSYNEQFF. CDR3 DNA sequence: TGTGCCAGCAGTTACACGCGGTCTAGCTCCTACAATGAGCAGTTCTTC.

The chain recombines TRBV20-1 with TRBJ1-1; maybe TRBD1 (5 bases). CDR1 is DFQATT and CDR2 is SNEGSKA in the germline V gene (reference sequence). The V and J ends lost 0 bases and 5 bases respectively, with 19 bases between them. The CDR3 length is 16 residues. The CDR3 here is CSARDNRQWGKTEAFF. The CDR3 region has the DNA TGCAGTGCTAGAGATAACAGACAGTGGGGAAAAACTGAAGCTTTCTTT.

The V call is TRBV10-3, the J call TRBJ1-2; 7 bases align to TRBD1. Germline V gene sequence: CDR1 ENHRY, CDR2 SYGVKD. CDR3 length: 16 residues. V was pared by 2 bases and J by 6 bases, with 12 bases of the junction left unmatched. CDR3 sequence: CAISEGPGGRSNGYTF. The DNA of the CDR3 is TGTGCCATCAGTGAGGGGCCAGGGGGTCGTAGTAATGGCTACACCTTC.

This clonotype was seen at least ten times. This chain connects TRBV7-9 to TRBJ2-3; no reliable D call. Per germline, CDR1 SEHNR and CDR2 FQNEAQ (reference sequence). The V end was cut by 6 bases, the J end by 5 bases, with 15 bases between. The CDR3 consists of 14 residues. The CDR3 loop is CASRIGGSVDTQYF. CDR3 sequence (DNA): TGTGCCAGCAGGATCGGCGGATCGGTAGATACGCAGTATTTT.

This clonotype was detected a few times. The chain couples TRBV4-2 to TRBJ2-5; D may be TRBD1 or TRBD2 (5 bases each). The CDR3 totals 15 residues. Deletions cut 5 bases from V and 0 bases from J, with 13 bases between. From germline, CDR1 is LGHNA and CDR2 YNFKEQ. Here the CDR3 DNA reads TGTGCCAGCAGCGACGAGTGGGGGTACCAAGAGACCCAGTACTTC. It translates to CASSDEWGYQETQYF.

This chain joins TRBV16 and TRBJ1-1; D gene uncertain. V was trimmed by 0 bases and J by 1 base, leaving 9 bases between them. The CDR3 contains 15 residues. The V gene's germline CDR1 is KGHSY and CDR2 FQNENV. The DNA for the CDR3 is TGTGCCAGCAGCCAATCGGTTGGGGAGAACACTGAAGCTTTCTTT. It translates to CASSQSVGENTEAFF.

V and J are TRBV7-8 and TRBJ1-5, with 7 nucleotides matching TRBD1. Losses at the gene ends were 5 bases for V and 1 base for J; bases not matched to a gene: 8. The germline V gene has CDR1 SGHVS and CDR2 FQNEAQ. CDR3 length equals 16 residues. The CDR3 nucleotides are TGTGCCAGCAGCCCGGGGACAGTCTGGAGCAATCAGCCCCAGCATTTT. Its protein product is CASSPGTVWSNQPQHF. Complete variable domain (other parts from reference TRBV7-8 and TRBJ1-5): GAGVSQSPRYKVAKRGQDVALRCDPISGHVSLFWYQQALGQGPEFLTYFQNEAQLDKSGLPSDRFFAERPEGSVSTLKIQRTQQEDSAVYLCASSPGTVWSNQPQHFGDGTRLSIL.

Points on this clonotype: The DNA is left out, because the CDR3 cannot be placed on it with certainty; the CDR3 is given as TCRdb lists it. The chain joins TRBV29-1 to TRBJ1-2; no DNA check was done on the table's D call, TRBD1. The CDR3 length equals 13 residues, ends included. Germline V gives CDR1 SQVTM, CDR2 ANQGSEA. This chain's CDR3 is CSVTGTGAYGCTF.

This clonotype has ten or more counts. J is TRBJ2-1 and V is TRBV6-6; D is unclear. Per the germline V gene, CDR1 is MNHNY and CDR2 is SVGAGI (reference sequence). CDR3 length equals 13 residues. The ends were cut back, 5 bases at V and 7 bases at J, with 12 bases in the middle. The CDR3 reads CASSPLRWNEQFF. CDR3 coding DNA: TGTGCCAGCAGTCCCCTTCGTTGGAATGAGCAGTTCTTC.

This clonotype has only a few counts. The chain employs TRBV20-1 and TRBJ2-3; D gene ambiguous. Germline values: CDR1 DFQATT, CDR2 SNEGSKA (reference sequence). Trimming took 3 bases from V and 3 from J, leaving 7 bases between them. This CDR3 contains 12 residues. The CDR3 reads CSARPPTDTQYF. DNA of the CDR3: TGCAGTGCTAGGCCCCCTACAGATACGCAGTATTTT.

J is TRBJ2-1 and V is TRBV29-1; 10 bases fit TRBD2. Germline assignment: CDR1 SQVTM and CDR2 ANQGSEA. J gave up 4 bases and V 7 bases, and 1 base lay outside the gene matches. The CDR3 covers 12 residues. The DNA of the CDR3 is TGCAGCGGGACTAGCGGTTACAATGAGCAGTTCTTC. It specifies CSGTSGYNEQFF.

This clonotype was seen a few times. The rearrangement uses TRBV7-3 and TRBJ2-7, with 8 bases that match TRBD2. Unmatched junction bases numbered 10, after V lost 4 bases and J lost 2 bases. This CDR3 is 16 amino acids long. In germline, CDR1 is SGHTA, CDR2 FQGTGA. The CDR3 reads CASSSTTSAAAYEQYF. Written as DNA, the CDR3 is TGTGCCAGCAGCTCCACGACTAGCGCCGCCGCCTACGAGCAGTACTTC.

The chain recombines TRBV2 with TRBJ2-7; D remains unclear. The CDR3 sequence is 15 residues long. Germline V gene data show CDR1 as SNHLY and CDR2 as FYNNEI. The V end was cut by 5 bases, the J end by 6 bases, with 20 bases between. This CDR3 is CASSFAGRPTREQYF. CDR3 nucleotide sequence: TGTGCCAGCAGTTTTGCTGGGCGGCCGACTCGCGAGCAGTACTTC.

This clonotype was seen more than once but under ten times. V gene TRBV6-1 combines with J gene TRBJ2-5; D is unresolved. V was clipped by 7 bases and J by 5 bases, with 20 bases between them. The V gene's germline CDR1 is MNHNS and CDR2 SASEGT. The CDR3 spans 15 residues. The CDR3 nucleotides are TGTGCCAGCAAGGGAACTTTTTTACGCGGCGAGACCCAGTACTTC. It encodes CASKGTFLRGETQYF.